This is a list of T cell receptor beta chains from one sample in a study of metastatic and nonmetastatic thyroid tumors. TCRdb re-called the PCR reads with MiXCR. The sample has about 40,000 clones, about a sixth seen once; the top ten hold around a tenth. The sequenced sample consisted of tumor tissue. The receptor set was obtained from a female donor with papillary thyroid cancer or a benign thyroid nodule (not recorded which). Some clones in this sample may be carry-over from other donors' samples. Each CDR3 is given with its conserved first and last residue. Fields, in order: CDR3 DNA, CDR3 protein, D gene, J gene, V gene, clone size. A D gene is named only where the DNA matches it firmly. A row's size may be missing; if present it is once, few, many or a size class.

DNA: TGTGCCAGCAGCTACAGGACTAGCTCGGGCGAGCAGTACTTC; CDR3: CASSYRTSSGEQYF; D: TRBD2; J: TRBJ2-7; V: TRBV4-2; size: many
DNA: TGCAGTTCCAGGACTAGCGGGAGGGCAAAATACAATGAGCAGTTCTTC; CDR3: CSSRTSGRAKYNEQFF; D: TRBD2; J: TRBJ2-1; V: TRBV20-1; size: many
DNA: TGTGCCAGCAAGTTCCCGATGAACACTGAAGCTTTCTTT; CDR3: CASKFPMNTEAFF; D: NA; J: TRBJ1-1; V: TRBV6-1; size: many
DNA: TGTGCCAGCAGCTCCCGCCTCATCGGCTGGGAGACCCAGTACTTC; CDR3: CASSSRLIGWETQYF; D: NA; J: TRBJ2-5; V: TRBV7-9; size: many
DNA: TGTGCCAGCAGCTTAGGGACAGTGTCGCGTTACGAGCAGTACTTC; CDR3: CASSLGTVSRYEQYF; D: NA; J: TRBJ2-7; V: TRBV11-2; size: many
DNA: TGTGCCAGCAGCTTTACAGGGGGCAACTACGAGCAGTACTTC; CDR3: CASSFTGGNYEQYF; D: TRBD1; J: TRBJ2-7; V: TRBV7-2; size: many
DNA: TGTGCCAGCAGTCTGGGTCAGGGAGGAAACTACCGCTACACCTTC; CDR3: CASSLGQGGNYRYTF; D: NA; J: TRBJ1-2; V: TRBV6-1; size: NA
DNA: TGCAGTGCTACGCCTTCGCGGCAGTGGTTCTATGGCTACACCTTC; CDR3: CSATPSRQWFYGYTF; D: NA; J: TRBJ1-2; V: TRBV20-1; size: NA
DNA: TGTGCCACCAGTGATACTACCCAGGGTTCCGCGCGGGGAGAGCAGTACTTC; CDR3: CATSDTTQGSARGEQYF; D: NA; J: TRBJ2-7; V: TRBV24-1; size: NA
DNA: TGTGCCAGCAGCTTAGATTGGGGACGTTTTGACGAAAAACTGTTTTTT; CDR3: CASSLDWGRFDEKLFF; D: NA; J: TRBJ1-4; V: TRBV7-9; size: many
DNA: TGCAGTGATCTGCAACTCCTAGGGCGTCAGTACTTC; CDR3: CSDLQLLGRQYF; D: NA; J: TRBJ2-4; V: TRBV20-1; size: NA
DNA: TGTGCCAGCAGTTACGCCGACAGGGGGCATGGCTACACCTTC; CDR3: CASSYADRGHGYTF; D: TRBD1; J: TRBJ1-2; V: TRBV6-5; size: many
DNA: TGTGCCTTGCCGACAGGGGATGTGGAGCTGTTTTTT; CDR3: CALPTGDVELFF; D: TRBD1; J: TRBJ2-2; V: TRBV5-5; size: NA
DNA: TGTGCCAGCAGCTTGGGACTAAGCGGGCACCAAGAGACCCAGTACTTC; CDR3: CASSLGLSGHQETQYF; D: NA; J: TRBJ2-5; V: TRBV5-8; size: medium-sized
DNA: TGTGCCATCAGTGAGAGGACTACGAACACCGGGGAGCTGTTTTTT; CDR3: CAISERTTNTGELFF; D: NA; J: TRBJ2-2; V: TRBV10-3; size: many
DNA: TGTGCCAGCAGCGGCACCGGGACAGGGGGCCCCAACTACGAGCAGTACTTC; CDR3: CASSGTGTGGPNYEQYF; D: TRBD1; J: TRBJ2-7; V: TRBV6-1; size: many
DNA: TGCGCCAGCAGCTACCGTGGTGGTATGTATGAAAAACTTTTTTTT; CDR3: CASSYRGGMYEKLFF; D: NA; J: TRBJ1-4; V: TRBV5-1; size: NA
DNA: TGTGCCAGCAGCTTAGGAAGTCAGGAGAATGAGCAGTTCTTC; CDR3: CASSLGSQENEQFF; D: NA; J: TRBJ2-1; V: TRBV5-6; size: few
DNA: TGTGCCAGCAGTCCTGGGGGGACAGGCCTTCGAGGCTATGGCTACACCTTC; CDR3: CASSPGGTGLRGYGYTF; D: TRBD1; J: TRBJ1-2; V: TRBV12-3/TRBV12-4; size: many
DNA: TGTGCCAGCAGCTTAACGGGGGGTGACTTCACTGAGGCTTTCTTT; CDR3: CASSLTGGDFTEAFF; D: NA; J: TRBJ1-1; V: TRBV7-3; size: many